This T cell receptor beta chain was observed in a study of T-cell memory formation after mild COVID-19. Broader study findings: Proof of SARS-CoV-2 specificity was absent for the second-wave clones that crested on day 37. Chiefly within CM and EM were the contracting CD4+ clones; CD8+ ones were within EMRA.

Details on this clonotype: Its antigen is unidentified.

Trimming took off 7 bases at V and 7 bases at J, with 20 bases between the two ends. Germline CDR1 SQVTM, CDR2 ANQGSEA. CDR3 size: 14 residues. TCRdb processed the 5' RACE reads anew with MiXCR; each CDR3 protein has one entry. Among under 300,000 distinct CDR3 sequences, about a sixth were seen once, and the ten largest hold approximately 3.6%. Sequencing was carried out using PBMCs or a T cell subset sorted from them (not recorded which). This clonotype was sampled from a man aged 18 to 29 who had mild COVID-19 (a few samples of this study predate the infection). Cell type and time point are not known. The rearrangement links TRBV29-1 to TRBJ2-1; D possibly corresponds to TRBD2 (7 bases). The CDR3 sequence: CSAGGRGAKNEQFF. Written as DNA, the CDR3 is TGCAGCGCCGGGGGACGGGGGGCGAAAAATGAGCAGTTCTTC.